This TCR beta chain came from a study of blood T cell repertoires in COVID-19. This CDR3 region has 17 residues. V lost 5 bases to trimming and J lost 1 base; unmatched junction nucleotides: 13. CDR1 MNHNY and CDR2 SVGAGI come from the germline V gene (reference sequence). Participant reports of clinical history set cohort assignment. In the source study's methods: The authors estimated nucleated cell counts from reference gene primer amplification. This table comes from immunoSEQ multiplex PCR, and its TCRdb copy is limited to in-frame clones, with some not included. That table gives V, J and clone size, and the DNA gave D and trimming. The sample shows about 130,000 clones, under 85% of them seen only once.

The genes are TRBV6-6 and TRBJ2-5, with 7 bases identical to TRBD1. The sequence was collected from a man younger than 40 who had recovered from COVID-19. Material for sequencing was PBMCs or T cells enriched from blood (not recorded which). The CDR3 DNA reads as TGTGCCAGCAGTCGACGACAGGGCGGGTTGTCCCAAGAGACCCAGTACTTC. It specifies CASSRRQGGLSQETQYF.